Each of the 17 T cell receptor beta chains below was sequenced from the same sample in a study of T cell responses to AZD1222 COVID-19 vaccine. This table comes from immunoSEQ multiplex PCR, and its TCRdb copy is limited to in-frame clones, with some not included. The repertoire has roughly 65,000 clones, around four fifths of them found once; the top ten carry about 12%. The sample consisted of peripheral blood, taken on day 0 of AZD1222 vaccination. These receptors were taken from an adult in good health.

The chain carries TRBV3-1 (or the pseudogene TRBV3-2) and TRBJ2-7, with D hard to call. The CDR3 sequence is 14 residues long. V was trimmed by 1 base and J by 0 bases, leaving 7 bases between them. Germline CDR1 LGHDT, CDR2 YNNKEL (reference sequence). For the CDR3, the DNA is TGTGCCAGCAGCCAAGTAAACCCCTCCTACGAGCAGTACTTC. Translated: CASSQVNPSYEQYF.

The chain combines TRBV28 with TRBJ2-5; TRBD2 might be the D (5 bases). This CDR3 comprises 13 residues. Per germline, CDR1 MDHEN and CDR2 SYDVKM. Trimming took 6 bases from V and 5 from J, leaving 13 bases between them. The chain's CDR3 is CASSLTSVETQYF. The CDR3, as DNA: TGTGCCAGCAGCCTCACTAGTGTGGAGACCCAGTACTTC.

The genes are TRBV19 and TRBJ1-5, with D perhaps TRBD1 (6 bases). Germline lookup yields CDR1 LNHDA and CDR2 SQIVND (reference sequence). This CDR3 has 14 amino acids. The V end lost 5 bases, the J end lost 8 bases, and 16 bases lay between the germline ends. CDR3 protein: CASSPRPPGEPQHF. DNA of the CDR3: TGTGCCAGTAGTCCCCGACCCCCAGGGGAGCCCCAGCATTTT.

V and J are TRBV5-4 and TRBJ2-3; the D is unclear. The CDR3 consists of 16 residues. The V end lost 3 bases, the J end lost 0 bases, and 14 bases lay between the germline ends. The V gene's germline CDR1 is SGHNT and CDR2 YYREEE (reference sequence). This chain's CDR3 is CASSSARVASTDTQYF. CDR3 in DNA: TGTGCCAGCAGCTCTGCCCGGGTAGCTAGCACAGATACGCAGTATTTT.

This rearrangement joins TRBV7-2 to TRBJ2-2; no firm D call. The germline CDR1 and CDR2 sequences are SGHTA and FQGNSA. Trimming stripped 3 bases from V and 2 bases from J, with 10 bases between. This CDR3 has 15 residues. In DNA, the CDR3 is TGTGCCAGCAGCTTTGGAGACCGAAACACCGGGGAGCTGTTTTTT. Translation: CASSFGDRNTGELFF.

The chain is built from TRBV28 and TRBJ1-2; D unresolved. CDR1 is MDHEN, CDR2 SYDVKM, per germline. Trimming took off 9 bases at V and 7 bases at J, with 12 bases between the two ends. This CDR3 comprises 11 residues. CDR3 in DNA: TGTGCCAGTGGGGAGTTTGGTGGCTACACCTTC. Its translation: CASGEFGGYTF.

The chain is built from TRBV19 and TRBJ2-1; tentative D call: TRBD1 (6 bases). Deletions cut 3 bases from V and 10 bases from J, with 16 bases between. The CDR3 extends over 14 amino acids. Germline V gives CDR1 LNHDA, CDR2 SQIVND (reference sequence). The CDR3 nucleotides read TGTGCCAGTAGTATCAGGGGACCTCCGGGGGAGCAGTTCTTC. It codes for CASSIRGPPGEQFF.

This rearrangement joins TRBV19 to TRBJ2-1; 13 bases align to TRBD2. The CDR3 spans 19 residues. V lost 3 bases, J lost 0 bases, and 8 bases stayed unmatched. Germline assignment: CDR1 LNHDA and CDR2 SQIVND (reference sequence). CDR3 region: CASSIPGLAGFNSYNEQFF. CDR3 nucleotide sequence: TGTGCCAGTAGTATCCCGGGACTAGCGGGGTTCAACTCCTACAATGAGCAGTTCTTC.

This clone was found once. The genes are TRBV7-9 and TRBJ2-5, with TRBD1 matching over 9 bases. Trimming took 4 bases from V and 4 from J; bases not matched to a gene: 10. Germline loops: CDR1 SEHNR, CDR2 FQNEAQ (reference sequence). The CDR3 sequence is 16 residues long. The CDR3 DNA reads as TGTGCCAGCAGCTCACTCTACAGGGGGCAGGGAGAGACCCAGTACTTC. Its translation is CASSSLYRGQGETQYF.

This chain links TRBV19 with TRBJ1-2; no clear D. Germline values: CDR1 LNHDA, CDR2 SQIVND (reference sequence). Trimming pared 7 bases from V and 12 bases from J, leaving 15 bases between. The CDR3 has 11 amino acids. CDR3 residues: CASNGIWVDTF. DNA of the CDR3: TGTGCCAGTAATGGCATCTGGGTCGACACCTTC.

The chain recombines TRBV5-8 with TRBJ1-5; the match to TRBD1 covers 7 bases. Germline V CDR1 and CDR2: SGHTS, YDEGEE. The V and J ends lost 2 bases and 6 bases, in that order; junction bases with no gene match: 5. This CDR3 has 14 residues. CDR3 coding DNA: TGTGCCAGCAGCTTCGACAGGGTAGGTCAGCCCCAGCATTTT. It codes for CASSFDRVGQPQHF.

This CDR3 reads CASSHSWGEYGYTF. The CDR3 DNA sequence: TGTGCCAGCAGCCATTCCTGGGGAGAATATGGCTACACCTTC. This chain links TRBV3-1 (or the pseudogene TRBV3-2) with TRBJ1-2; the D is unclear. Trimming left V 3 bases short and J 5 bases short, with 13 bases between. CDR1 is LGHDT, CDR2 YNNKEL, per germline (reference sequence). The CDR3 consists of 14 residues.

J is TRBJ2-3 and V is TRBV6-2 or TRBV6-3, with D perhaps TRBD2 (5 bases). Trimming stripped 2 bases from V and 1 base from J, with 10 bases between. This CDR3 is 15 amino acids long. The germline V gene has CDR1 MNHEY and CDR2 SVGEGT. The CDR3 region is CASSYGLAGTDTQYF. CDR3 DNA: TGTGCCAGCAGTTACGGTCTAGCAGGCACAGATACGCAGTATTTT.

The chain uses TRBV19 and TRBJ1-1; D not resolved. This CDR3 has 13 amino acids. Germline CDR1 and CDR2: LNHDA and SQIVND (reference sequence). V lost 10 bases to trimming and J lost 4 bases, with 16 bases between them. The CDR3 here is CANIRTGVTEAFF. The CDR3 DNA reads as TGTGCCAATATTCGGACGGGAGTCACTGAAGCTTTCTTT.

This clone was counted at least ten times. The V gene is TRBV11-2, the J gene TRBJ1-1; D gene unclear. The ends were cut back, 5 bases at V and 7 bases at J, with 8 bases in the middle. Germline CDR1 SGHAT, CDR2 FQNNGV. The CDR3 runs 11 residues. Written as DNA, the CDR3 is TGTGCCAGCAGCCATTACAGTGAAGCTTTCTTT. It specifies CASSHYSEAFF.

The CDR3 spells CSAEGNTEAFF. The DNA of the CDR3 is TGCAGTGCCGAGGGGAACACTGAAGCTTTCTTT. The V call is TRBV20-1, the J call TRBJ1-1; no definite D call. V shed 6 bases and J shed 1 base, with 6 bases lying between them. CDR1 and CDR2 (germline): DFQATT, SNEGSKA (reference sequence). This CDR3 has 11 residues.

This chain joins TRBV6-5 and TRBJ2-2; 7 nucleotides agree with TRBD1. This CDR3 has 15 residues. Germline trimming cut 4 bases from V and 5 bases from J; bases unmatched to any gene: 7. CDR1 is MNHEY and CDR2 is SVGAGI in the germline V gene. The CDR3 nucleotides are TGTGCCAGCAGTTCCCAACAGGGGCGTACCGGGGAGCTGTTTTTT. Translation gives CASSSQQGRTGELFF.